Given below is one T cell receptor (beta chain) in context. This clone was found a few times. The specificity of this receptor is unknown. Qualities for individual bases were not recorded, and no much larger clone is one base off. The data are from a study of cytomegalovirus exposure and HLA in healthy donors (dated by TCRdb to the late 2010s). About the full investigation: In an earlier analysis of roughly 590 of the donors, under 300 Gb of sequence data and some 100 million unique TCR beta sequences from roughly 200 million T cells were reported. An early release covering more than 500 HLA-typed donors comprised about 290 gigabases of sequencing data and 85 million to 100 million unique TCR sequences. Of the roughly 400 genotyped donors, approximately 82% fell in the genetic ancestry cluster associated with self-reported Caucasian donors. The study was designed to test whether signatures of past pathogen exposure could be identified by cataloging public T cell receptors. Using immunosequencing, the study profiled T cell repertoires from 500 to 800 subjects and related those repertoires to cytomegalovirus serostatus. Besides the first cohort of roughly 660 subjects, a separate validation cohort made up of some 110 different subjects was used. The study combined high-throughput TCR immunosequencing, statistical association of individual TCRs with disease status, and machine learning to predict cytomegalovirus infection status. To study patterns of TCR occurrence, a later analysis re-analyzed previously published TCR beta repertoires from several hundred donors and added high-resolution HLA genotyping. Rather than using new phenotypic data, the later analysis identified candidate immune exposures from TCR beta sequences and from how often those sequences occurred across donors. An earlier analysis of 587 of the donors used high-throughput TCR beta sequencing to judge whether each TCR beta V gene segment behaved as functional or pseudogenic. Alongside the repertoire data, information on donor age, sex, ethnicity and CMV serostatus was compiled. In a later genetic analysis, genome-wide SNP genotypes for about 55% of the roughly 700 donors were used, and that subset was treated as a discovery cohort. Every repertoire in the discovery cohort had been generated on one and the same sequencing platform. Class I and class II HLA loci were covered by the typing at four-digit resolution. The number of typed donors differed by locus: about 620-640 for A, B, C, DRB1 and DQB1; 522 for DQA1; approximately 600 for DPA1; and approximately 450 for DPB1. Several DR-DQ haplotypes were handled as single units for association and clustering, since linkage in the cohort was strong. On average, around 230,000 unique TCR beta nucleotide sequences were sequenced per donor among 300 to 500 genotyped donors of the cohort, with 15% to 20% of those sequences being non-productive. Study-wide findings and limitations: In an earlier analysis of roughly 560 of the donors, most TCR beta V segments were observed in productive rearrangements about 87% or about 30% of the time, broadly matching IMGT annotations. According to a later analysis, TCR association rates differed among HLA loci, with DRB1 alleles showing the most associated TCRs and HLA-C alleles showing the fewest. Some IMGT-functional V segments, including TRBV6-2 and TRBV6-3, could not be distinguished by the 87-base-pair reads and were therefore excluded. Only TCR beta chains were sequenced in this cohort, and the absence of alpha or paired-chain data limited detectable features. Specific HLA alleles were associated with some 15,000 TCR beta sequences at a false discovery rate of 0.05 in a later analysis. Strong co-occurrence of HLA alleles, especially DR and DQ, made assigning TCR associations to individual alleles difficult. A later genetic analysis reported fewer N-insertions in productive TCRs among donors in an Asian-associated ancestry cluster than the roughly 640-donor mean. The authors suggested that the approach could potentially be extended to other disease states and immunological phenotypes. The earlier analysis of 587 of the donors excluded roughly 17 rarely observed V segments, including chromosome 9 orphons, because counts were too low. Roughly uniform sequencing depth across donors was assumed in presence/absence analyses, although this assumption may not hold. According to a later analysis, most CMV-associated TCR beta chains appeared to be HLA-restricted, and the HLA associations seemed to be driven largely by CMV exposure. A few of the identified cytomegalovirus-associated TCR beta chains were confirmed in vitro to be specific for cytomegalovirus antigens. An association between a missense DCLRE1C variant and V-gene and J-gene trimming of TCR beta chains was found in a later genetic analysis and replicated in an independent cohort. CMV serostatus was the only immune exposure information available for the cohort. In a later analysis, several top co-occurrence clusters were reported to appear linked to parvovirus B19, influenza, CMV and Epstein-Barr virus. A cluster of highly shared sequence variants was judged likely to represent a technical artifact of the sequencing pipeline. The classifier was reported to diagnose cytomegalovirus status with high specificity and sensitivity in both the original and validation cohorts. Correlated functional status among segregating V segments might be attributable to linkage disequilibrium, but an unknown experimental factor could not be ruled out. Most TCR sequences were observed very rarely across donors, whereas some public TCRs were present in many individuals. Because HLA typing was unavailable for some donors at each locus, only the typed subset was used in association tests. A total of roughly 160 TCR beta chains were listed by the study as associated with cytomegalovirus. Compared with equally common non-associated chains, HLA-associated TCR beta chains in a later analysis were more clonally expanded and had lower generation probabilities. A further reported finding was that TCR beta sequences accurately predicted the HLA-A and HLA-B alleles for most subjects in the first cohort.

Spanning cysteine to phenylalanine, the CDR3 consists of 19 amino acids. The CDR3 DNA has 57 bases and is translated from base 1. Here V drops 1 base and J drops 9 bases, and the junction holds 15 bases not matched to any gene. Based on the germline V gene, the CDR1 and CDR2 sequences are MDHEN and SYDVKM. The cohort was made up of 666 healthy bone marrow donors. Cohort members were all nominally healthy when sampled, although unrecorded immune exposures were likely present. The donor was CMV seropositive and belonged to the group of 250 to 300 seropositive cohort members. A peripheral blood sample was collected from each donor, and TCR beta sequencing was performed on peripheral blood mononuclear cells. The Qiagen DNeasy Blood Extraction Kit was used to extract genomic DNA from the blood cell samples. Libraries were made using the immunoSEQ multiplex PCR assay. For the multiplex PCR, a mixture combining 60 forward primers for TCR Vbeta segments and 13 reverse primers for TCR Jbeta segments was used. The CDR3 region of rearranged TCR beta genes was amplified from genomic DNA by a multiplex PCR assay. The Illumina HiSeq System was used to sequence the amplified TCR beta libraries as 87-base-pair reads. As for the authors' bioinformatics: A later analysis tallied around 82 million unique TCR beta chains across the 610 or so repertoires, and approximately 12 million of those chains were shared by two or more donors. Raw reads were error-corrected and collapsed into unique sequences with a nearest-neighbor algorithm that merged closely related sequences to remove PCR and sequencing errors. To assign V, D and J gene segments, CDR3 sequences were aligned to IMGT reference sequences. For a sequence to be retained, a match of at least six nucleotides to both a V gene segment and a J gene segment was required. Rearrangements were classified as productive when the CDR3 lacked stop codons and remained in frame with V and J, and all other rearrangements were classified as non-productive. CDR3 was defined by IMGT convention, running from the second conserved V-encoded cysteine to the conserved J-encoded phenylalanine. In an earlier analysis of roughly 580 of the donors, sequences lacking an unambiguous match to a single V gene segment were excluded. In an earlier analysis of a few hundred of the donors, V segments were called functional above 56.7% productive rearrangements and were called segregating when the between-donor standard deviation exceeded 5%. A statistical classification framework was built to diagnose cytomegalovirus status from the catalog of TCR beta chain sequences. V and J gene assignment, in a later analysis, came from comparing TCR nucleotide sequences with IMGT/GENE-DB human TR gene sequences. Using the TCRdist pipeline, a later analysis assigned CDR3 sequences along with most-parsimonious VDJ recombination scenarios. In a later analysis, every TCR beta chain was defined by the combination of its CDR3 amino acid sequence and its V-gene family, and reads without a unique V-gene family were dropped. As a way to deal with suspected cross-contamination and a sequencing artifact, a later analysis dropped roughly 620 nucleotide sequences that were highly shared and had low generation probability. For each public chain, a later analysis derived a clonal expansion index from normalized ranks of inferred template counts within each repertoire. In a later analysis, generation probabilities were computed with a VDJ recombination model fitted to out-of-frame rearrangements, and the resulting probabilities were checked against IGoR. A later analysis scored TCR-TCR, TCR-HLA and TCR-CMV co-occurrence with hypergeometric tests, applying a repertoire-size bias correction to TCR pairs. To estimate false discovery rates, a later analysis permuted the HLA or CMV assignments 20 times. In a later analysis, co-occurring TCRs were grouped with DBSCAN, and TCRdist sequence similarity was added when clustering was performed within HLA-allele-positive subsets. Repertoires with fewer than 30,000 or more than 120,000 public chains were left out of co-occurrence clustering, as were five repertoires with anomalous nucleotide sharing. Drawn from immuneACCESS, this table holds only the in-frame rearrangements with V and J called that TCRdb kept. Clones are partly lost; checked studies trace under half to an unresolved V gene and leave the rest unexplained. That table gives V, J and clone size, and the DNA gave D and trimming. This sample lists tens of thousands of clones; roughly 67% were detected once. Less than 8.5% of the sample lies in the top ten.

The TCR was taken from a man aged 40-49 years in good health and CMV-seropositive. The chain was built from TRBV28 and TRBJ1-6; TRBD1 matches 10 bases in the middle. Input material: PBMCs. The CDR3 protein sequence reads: CASSLSRQGAQGAVSPLHF. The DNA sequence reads TGTGCCAGCAGTTTATCCAGACAGGGGGCGCAGGGCGCTGTTTCACCCCTCCACTTT.